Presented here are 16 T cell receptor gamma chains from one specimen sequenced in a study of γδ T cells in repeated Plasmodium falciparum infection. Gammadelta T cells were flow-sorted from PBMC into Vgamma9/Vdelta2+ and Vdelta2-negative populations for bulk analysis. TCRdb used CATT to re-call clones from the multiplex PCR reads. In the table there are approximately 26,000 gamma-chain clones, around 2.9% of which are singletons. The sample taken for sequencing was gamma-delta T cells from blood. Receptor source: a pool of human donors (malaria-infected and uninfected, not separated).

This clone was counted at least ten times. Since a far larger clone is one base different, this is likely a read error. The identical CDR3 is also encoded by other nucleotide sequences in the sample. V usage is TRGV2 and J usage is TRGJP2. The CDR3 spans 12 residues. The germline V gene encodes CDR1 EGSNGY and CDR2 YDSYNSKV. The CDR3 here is CATWDGPWIKTF. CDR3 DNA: TGTGCCACCTGGGACGGGCCTTGGATTAAGACGTTT.

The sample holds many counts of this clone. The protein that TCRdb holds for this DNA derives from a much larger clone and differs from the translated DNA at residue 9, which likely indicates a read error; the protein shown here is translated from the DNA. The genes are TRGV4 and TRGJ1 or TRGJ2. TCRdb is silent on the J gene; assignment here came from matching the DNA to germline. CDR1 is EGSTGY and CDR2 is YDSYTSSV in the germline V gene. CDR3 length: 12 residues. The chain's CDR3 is CATWESYYEKLF. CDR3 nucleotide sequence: TGTGCCACCTGGGAGAGTTATTATGAGAAACTCTTT.

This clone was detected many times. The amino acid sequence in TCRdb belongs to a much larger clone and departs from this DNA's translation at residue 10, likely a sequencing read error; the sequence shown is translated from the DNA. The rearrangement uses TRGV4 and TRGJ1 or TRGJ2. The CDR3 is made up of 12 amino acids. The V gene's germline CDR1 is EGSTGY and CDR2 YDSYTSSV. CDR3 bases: TGTGCCACCTGGGATGGACAATATAAGGAACTCTTT. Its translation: CATWDGQYKELF.

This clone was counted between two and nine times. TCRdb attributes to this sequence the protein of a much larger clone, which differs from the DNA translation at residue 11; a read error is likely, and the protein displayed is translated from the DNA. This CDR3 is CATWVPQVLGCLF. The CDR3 coding sequence is TGTGCCACCTGGGTCCCTCAGGTCTTAGGATGTCTCTTT. No J gene call was made, and the V gene is TRGV3. CDR1 and CDR2 (germline): VTNTFY, YDVSTARD (reference sequence). The CDR3 covers 13 residues.

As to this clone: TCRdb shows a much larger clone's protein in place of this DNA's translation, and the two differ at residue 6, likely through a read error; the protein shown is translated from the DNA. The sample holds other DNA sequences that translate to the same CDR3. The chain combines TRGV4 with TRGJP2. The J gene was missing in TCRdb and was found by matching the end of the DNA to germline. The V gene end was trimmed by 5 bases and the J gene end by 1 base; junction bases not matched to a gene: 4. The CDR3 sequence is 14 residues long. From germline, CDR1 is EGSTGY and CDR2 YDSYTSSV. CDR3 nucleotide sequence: TGTGCCACCTGGGGCTTTAGTAGTGATTGGATCAAGACGTTT. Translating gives CATWGFSSDWIKTF.

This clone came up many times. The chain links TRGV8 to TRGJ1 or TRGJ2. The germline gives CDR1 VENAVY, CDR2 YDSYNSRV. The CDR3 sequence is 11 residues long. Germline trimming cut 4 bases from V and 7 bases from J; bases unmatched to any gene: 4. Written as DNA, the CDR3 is TGTGCCACCTGGGAATGGTATAAGAAACTCTTT. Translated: CATWEWYKKLF.

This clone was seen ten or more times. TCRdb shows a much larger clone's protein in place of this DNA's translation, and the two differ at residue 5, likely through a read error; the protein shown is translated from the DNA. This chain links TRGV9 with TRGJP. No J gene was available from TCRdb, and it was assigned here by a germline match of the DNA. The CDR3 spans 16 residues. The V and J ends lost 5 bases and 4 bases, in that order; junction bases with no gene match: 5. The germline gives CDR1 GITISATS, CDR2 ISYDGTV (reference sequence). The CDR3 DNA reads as TGTGCCTTGTGGGGCCCCCAAGAGTTGGGCAAAAAAATCAAGGTATTT. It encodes CALWGPQELGKKIKVF.

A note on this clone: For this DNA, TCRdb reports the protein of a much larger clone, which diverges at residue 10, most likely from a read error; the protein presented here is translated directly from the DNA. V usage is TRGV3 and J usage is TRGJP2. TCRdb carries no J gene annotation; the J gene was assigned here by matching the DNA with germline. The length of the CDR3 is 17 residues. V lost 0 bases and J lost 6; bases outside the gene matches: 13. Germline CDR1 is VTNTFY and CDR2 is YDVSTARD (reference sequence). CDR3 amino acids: CATWDRPSALRDWIKTF. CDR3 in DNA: TGTGCCACCTGGGACAGGCCGTCTGCTCTCCGTGATTGGATCAAGACGTTT.

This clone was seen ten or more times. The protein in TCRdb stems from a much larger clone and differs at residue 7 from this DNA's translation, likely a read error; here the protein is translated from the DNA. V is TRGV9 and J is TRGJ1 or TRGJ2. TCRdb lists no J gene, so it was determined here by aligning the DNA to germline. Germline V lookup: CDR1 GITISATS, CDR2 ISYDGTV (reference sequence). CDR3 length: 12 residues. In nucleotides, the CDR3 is TGTGCCTTGCGCCTGAATCATTATAAGAAACTCTTT. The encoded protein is CALRLNHYKKLF.

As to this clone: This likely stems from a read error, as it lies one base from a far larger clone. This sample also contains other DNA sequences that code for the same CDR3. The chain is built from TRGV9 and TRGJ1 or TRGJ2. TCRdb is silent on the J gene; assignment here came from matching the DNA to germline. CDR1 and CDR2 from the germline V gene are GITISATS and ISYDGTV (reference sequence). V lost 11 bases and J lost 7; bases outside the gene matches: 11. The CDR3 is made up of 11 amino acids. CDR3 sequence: CACLPYYKKLF. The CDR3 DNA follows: TGTGCCTGCCTACCGTACTATAAGAAACTCTTT.

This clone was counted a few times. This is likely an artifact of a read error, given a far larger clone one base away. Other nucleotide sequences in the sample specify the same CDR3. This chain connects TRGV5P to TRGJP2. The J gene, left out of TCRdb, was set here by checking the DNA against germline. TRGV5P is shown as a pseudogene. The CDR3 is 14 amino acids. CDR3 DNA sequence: TGCGCCACCTGGGGCAGAAATAGTGATTGGATCAAGACGTTT. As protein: CATWGRNSDWIKTF.

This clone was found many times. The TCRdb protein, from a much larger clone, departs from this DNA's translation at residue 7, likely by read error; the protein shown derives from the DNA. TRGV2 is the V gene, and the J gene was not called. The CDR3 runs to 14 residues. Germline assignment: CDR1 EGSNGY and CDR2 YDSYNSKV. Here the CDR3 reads CATWDACVKGFQLF. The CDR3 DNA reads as TGTGCCACCTGGGACGCATGCGTTAAAGGCTTTCAGCTCTTT.

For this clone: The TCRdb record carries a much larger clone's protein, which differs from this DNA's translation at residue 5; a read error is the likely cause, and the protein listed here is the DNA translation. The CDR3 sequence is CATWGGRHYKKLF. The CDR3 coding sequence is TGTGCCACCTGGGGGGGGAGGCATTATAAGAAACTCTTT. This chain connects TRGV2 to TRGJ1 or TRGJ2. The J gene is absent in TCRdb and was assigned here via DNA matching to germline. The CDR3 is 13 residues long. Per the germline V gene, CDR1 is EGSNGY and CDR2 is YDSYNSKV. Losses at the gene ends were 5 bases for V and 5 bases for J; bases not matched to a gene: 9.

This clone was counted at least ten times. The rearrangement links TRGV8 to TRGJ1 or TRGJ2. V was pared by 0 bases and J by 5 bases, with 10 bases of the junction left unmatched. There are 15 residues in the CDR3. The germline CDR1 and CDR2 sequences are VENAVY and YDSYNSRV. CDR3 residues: CATWDRRATDYKKLF. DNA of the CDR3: TGTGCCACCTGGGATAGGCGGGCAACCGATTATAAGAAACTCTTT.

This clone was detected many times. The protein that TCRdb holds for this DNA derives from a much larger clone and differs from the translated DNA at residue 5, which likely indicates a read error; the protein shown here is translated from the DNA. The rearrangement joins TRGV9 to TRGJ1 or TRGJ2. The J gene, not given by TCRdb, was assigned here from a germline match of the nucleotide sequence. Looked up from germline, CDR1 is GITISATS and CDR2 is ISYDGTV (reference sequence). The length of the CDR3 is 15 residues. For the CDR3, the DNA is TGTGCCTTGTGGGGGGTGCACGAATTTGATTATAAGAAACTCTTT. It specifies CALWGVHEFDYKKLF.

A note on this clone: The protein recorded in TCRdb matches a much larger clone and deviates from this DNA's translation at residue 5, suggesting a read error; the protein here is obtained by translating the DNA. The DNA of the CDR3 is TGTGCCTTGTGGGGGGTGCACCCAGAGTTGGGCAAAAAAATCAAGGTATTT. This translates into CALWGVHPELGKKIKVF. The J gene is TRGJP, the V gene TRGV9. TCRdb records no J gene; here it was assigned by comparing the DNA to germline. The germline gives CDR1 GITISATS, CDR2 ISYDGTV (reference sequence). The CDR3 extends over 17 amino acids.